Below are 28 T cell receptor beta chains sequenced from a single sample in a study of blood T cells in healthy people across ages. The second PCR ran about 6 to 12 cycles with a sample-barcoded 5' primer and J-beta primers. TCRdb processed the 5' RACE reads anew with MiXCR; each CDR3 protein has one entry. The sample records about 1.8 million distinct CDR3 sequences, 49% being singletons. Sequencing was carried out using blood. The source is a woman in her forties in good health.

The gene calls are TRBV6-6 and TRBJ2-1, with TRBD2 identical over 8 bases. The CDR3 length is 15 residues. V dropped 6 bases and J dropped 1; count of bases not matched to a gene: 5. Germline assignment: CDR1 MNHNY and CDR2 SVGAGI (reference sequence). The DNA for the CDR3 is TGTGCCAGCAGGTTGATAGCGGGATCCTACAATGAGCAGTTCTTC. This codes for CASRLIAGSYNEQFF.

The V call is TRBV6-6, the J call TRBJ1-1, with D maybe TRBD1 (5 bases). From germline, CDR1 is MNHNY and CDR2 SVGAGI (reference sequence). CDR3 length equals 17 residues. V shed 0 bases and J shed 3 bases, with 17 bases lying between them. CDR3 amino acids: CASSYSALLMGDTEAFF. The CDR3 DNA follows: TGTGCCAGCAGTTACTCGGCCTTGTTGATGGGGGACACTGAAGCTTTCTTT.

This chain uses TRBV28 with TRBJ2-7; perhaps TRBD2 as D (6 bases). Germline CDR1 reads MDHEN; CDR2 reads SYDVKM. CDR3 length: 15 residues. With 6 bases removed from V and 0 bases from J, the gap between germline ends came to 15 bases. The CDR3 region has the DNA TGTGCCAGCAGCGGAGGGGCCCTGAGCTCCTACGAGCAGTACTTC. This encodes CASSGGALSSYEQYF.

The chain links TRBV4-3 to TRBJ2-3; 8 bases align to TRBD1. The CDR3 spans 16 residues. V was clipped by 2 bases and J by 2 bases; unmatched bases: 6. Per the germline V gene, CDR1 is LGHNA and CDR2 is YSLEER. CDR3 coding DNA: TGCGCCAGCAGCCAAAATGGGGGACAGGTCACAGATACGCAGTATTTT. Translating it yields CASSQNGGQVTDTQYF.

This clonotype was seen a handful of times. In DNA form, the CDR3 reads TGTGCCAGCAGCCCATCGCTTCCAGGGGCCCTAGCCAAAAACATTCAGTACTTC. The encoded protein is CASSPSLPGALAKNIQYF. The chain is built from TRBV5-5 and TRBJ2-4; D is possibly TRBD1 (6 bases). Trimming pared 4 bases from V and 0 bases from J, leaving 20 bases between. CDR1 SGHKS and CDR2 YYEKEE come from the germline V gene (reference sequence). The CDR3 is made up of 18 amino acids.

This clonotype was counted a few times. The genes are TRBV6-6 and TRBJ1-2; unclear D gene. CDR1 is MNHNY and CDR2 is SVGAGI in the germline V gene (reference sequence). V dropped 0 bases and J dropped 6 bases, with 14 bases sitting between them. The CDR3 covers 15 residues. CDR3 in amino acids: CASSYSTLEGNGYTF. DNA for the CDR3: TGTGCCAGCAGTTACTCGACCCTAGAGGGTAATGGCTACACCTTC.

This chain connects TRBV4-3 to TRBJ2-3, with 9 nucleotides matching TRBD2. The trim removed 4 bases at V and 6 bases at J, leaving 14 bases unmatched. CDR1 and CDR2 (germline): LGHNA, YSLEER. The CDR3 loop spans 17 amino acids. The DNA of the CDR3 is TGCGCCAGCAGCCCAGCGCCCATCAGCGGGGGGCGTGATACGCAGTATTTT. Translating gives CASSPAPISGGRDTQYF.

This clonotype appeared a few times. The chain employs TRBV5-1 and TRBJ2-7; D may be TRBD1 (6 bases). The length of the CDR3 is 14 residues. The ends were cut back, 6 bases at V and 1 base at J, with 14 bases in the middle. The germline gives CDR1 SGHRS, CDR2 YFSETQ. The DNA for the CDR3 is TGCGCCAGCAACGCCGGGACAAGGTCCTACGAGCAGTACTTC. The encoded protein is CASNAGTRSYEQYF.

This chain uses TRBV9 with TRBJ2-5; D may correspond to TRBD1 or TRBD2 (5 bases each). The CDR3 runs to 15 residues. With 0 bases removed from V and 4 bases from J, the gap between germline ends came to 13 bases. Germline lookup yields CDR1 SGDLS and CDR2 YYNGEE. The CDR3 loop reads CASSVGGTGLETQYF. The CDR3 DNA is TGTGCCAGCAGCGTAGGGGGTACAGGACTAGAGACCCAGTACTTC.

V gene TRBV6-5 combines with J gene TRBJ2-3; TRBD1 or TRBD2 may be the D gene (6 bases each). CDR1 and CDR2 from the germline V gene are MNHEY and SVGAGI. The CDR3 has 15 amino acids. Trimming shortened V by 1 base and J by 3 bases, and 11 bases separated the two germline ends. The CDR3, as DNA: TGTGCCAGCAGTTACTTGGGGGGCCGTACAGATACGCAGTATTTT. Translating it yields CASSYLGGRTDTQYF.

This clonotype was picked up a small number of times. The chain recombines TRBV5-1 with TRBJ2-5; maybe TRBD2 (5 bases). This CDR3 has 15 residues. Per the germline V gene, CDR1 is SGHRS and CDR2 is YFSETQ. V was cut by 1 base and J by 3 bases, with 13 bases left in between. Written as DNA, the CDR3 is TGCGCCAGCAGCTTGAGAGCGGCAGTCGAAGAGACCCAGTACTTC. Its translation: CASSLRAAVEETQYF.

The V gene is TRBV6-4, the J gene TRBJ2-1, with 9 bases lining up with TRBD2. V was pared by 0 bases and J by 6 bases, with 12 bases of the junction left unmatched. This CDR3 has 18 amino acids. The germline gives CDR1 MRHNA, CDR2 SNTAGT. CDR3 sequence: CASSDSLQGGGASNEQFF. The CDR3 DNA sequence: TGTGCCAGCAGTGACTCGTTACAAGGCGGGGGGGCGAGCAATGAGCAGTTCTTC.

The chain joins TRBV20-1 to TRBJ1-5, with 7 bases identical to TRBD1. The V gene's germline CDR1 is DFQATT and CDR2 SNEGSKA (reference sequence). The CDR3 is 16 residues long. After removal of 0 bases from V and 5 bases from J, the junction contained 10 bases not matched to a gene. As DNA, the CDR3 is TGCAGTGCTAGAGATCGCCGACAGGGAGGTTATCAGCCCCAGCATTTT. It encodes CSARDRRQGGYQPQHF.

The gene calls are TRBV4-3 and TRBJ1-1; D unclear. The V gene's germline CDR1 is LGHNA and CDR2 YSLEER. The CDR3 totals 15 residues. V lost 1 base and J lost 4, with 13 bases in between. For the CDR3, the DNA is TGCGCCAGCAGCCAAGGTACGGGCCGGACCACTGAAGCTTTCTTT. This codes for CASSQGTGRTTEAFF.

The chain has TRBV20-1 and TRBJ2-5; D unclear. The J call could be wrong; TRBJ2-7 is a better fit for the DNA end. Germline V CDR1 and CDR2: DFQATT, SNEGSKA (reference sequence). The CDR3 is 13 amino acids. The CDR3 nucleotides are TGCAGTGCTAGAAAACTACCTTCCTACGAGCAGTACTTC. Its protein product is CSARKLPSYEQYF.

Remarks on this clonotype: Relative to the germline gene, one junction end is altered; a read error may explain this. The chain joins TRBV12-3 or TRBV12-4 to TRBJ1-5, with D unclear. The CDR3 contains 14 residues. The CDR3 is CVSSSYYSNQPRHF. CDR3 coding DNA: TGTGTCAGCAGTTCGTACTATAGCAATCAGCCCCGGCATTTT.

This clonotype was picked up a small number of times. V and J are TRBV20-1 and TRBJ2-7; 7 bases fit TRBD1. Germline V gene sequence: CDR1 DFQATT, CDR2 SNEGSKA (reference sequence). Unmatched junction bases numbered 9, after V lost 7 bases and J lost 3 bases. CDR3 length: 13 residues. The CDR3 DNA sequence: TGCAGTGTTCCCGGGACAGTGGGCTACGAGCAGTACTTC. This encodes CSVPGTVGYEQYF.

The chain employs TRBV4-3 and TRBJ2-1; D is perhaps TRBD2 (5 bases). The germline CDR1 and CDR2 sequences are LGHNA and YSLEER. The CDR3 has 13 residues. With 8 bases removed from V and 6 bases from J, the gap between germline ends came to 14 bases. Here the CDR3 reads CASAVGAFNEQFF. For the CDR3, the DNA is TGCGCCAGCGCGGTGGGAGCTTTCAATGAGCAGTTCTTC.

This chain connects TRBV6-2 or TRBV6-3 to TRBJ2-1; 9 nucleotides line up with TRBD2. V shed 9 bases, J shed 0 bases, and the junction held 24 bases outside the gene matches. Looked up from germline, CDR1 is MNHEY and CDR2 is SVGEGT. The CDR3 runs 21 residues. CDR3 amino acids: CASSIGTGPLAGPGSYNEQFF. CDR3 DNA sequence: TGTGCCAGTAGTATCGGGACTGGCCCTCTAGCGGGGCCCGGCTCCTACAATGAGCAGTTCTTC.

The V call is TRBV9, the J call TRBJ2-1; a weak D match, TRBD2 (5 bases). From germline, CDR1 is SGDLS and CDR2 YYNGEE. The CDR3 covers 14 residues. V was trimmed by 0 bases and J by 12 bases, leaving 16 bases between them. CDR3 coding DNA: TGTGCCAGCAGCGTAGAGGTACTAGGAAAGAGGCAGTTCTTC. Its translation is CASSVEVLGKRQFF.

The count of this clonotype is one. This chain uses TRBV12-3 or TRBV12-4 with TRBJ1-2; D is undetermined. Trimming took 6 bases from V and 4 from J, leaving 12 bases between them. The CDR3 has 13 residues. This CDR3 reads CASSPQSPYGYTF. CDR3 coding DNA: TGTGCCAGCAGCCCCCAGAGTCCCTATGGCTACACCTTC.

The CDR3 nucleotides are TGTGCCAGCAGTGGTAATACGGGGGCTTGGGGCAAAAACATTCAGTACTTC. This encodes CASSGNTGAWGKNIQYF. The V and J genes are TRBV2 and TRBJ2-4; tentatively, D is TRBD1 or TRBD2 (6 bases each). The germline V gene has CDR1 SNHLY and CDR2 FYNNEI. V was pared by 4 bases and J by 3 bases, with 19 bases between. The CDR3 length is 17 residues.

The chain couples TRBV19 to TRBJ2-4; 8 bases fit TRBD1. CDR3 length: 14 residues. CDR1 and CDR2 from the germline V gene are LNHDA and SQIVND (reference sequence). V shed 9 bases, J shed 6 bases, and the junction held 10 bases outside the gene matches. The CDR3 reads CASLPGGEGNIQYF. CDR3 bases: TGTGCCAGCCTGCCAGGGGGCGAAGGAAACATTCAGTACTTC.

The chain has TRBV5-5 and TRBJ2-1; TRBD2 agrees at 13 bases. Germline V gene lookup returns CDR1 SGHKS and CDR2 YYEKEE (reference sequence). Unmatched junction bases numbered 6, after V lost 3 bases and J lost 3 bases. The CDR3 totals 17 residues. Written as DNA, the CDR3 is TGTGCCAGCAGCTCCGGACTAGCGGGGGCCCACTACAATGAGCAGTTCTTC. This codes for CASSSGLAGAHYNEQFF. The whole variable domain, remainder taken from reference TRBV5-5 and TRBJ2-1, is DAGVTQSPTHLIKTRGQQVTLRCSPISGHKSVSWYQQVLGQGPQFIFQYYEKEERGRGNFPDRFSARQFPNYSSELNVNALLLGDSALYLCASSSGLAGAHYNEQFFGPGTRLTVL.

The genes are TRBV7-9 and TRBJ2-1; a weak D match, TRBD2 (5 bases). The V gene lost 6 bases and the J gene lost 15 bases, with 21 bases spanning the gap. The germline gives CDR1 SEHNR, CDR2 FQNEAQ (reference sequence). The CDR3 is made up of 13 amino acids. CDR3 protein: CASSPGVALFPFF. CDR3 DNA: TGTGCCAGCAGTCCCGGGGTGGCTCTGTTTCCGTTCTTC.

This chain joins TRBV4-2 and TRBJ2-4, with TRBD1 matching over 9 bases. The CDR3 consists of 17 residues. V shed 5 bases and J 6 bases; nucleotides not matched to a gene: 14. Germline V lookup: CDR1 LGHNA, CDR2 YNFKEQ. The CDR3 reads CASSLRTGVPLGNIQYF. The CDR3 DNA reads TGTGCCAGCAGCTTACGGACAGGGGTCCCCTTAGGAAACATTCAGTACTTC.

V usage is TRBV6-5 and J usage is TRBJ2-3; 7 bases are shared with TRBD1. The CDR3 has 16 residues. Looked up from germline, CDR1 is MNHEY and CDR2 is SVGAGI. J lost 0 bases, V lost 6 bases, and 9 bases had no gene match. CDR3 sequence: CASSPTGISSTDTQYF. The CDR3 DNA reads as TGTGCCAGCAGCCCGACAGGGATTTCTAGCACAGATACGCAGTATTTT.

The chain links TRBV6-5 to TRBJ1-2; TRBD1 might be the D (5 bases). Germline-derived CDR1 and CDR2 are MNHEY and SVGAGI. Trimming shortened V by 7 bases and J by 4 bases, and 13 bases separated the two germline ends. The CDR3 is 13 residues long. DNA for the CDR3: TGTGCCAGCACCGGAGGGGTGTCCTATGGCTACACCTTC. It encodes CASTGGVSYGYTF.